What follows describes a single T cell receptor beta chain. The antigen remains unidentified. V was trimmed by 2 bases and J by 11 bases, leaving 10 bases between them. Germline-derived CDR1 and CDR2 are SGHTS and YDEGEE. The CDR3 totals 11 residues. The record originates from a study of cytomegalovirus exposure and HLA in healthy donors. General study results and limits: Later genetic work tied a missense DCLRE1C variant to beta-chain V and J trimming. There were some public TCRs occurring in many donors, but most TCR sequences were rare. Confirmation was obtained in vitro that a few CMV-associated chains are specific for CMV antigens. Some TCR beta chains (roughly 160 of them) were listed as cytomegalovirus-associated.

Both 60 Vbeta primers and 13 Jbeta primers went into the PCR. Produced via immunoSEQ multiplex PCR; TCRdb's table is partial and in-frame only. Of about 100,000 clones listed, approximately 79% were seen once; the top ten hold around 3%. The sample taken for sequencing was PBMCs. The rearrangement links TRBV5-8 to TRBJ1-1; possible D gene TRBD1, 6 bases. This clonotype was sampled from a middle-aged woman in good health and CMV-seronegative. The CDR3: CASSLGGRAFF. For the CDR3, the DNA is TGTGCCAGCAGCTTAGGGGGTAGGGCTTTCTTT.